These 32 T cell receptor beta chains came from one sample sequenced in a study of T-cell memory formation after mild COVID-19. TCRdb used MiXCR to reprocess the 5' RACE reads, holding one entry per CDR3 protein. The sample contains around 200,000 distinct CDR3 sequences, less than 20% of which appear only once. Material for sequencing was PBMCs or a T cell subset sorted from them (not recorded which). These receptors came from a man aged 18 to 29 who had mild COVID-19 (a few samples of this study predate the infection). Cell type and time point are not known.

CDR3 sequence: CASSLETGITEAFF. The CDR3 DNA is TGTGCCAGCAGTTTAGAGACAGGGATTACTGAAGCTTTCTTT. The chain joins TRBV12-3 or TRBV12-4 to TRBJ1-1; 7 bases are shared with TRBD1. V lost 1 base and J lost 5; bases outside the gene matches: 4. The CDR3 sequence is 14 residues long.

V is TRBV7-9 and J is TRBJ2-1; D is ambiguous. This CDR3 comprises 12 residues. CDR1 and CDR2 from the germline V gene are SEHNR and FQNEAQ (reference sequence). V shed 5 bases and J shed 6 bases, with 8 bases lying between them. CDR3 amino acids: CASSPKVNEQFF. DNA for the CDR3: TGTGCCAGCAGCCCCAAGGTCAATGAGCAGTTCTTC.

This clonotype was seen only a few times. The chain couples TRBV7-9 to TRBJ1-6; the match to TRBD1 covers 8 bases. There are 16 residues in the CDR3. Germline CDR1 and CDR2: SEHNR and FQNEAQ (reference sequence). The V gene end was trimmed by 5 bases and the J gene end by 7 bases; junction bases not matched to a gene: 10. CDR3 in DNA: TGTGCCAGCAGCCCCCCCGGGACAGGTGGAAATTCACCCCTCCACTTT. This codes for CASSPPGTGGNSPLHF.

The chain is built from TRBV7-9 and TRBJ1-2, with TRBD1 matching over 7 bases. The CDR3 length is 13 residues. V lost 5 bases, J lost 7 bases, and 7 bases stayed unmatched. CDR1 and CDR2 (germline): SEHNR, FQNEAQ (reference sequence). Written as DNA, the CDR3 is TGTGCCAGCAGCCTACAGGGGCGCGGTGGCTACACCTTC. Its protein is CASSLQGRGGYTF.

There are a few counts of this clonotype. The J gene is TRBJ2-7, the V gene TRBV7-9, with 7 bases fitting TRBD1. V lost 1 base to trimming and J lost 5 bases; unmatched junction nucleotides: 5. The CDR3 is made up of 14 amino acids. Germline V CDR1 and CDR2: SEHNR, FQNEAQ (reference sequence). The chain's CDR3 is CASSLGQGENEQYF. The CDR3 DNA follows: TGTGCCAGCAGCTTAGGACAGGGAGAGAACGAGCAGTACTTC. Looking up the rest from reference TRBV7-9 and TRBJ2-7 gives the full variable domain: DTGVSQNPRHKITKRGQNVTFRCDPISEHNRLYWYRQTLGQGPEFLTYFQNEAQLEKSRLLSDRFSAERPKGSFSTLEIQRTEQGDSAMYLCASSLGQGENEQYFGPGTRLTVT.

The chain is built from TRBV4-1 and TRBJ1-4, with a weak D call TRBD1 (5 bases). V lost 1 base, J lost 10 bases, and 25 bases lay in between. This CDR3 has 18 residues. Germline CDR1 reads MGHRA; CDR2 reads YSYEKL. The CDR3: CASSQGIAGRRQGGKLFF. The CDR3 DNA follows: TGCGCCAGCAGCCAAGGTATAGCGGGGAGGCGGCAGGGAGGAAAACTGTTTTTT.

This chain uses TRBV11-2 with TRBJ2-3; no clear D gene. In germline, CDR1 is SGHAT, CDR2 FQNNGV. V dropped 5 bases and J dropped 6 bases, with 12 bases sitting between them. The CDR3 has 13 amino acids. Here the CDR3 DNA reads TGTGCCAGCAGCACTTACAAAGCCGATACGCAGTATTTT. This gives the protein CASSTYKADTQYF. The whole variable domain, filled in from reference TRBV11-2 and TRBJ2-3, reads EAGVAQSPRYKIIEKRQSVAFWCNPISGHATLYWYQQILGQGPKLLIQFQNNGVVDDSQLPKDRFSAERLKGVDSTLKIQPAKLEDSAVYLCASSTYKADTQYFGPGTRLTVL.

CDR3: CASSLQGSTNEKLFF. The CDR3, as DNA: TGTGCCAGCAGCTTACAGGGGTCCACAAATGAAAAACTGTTTTTT. This chain links TRBV7-2 with TRBJ1-4; TRBD1 is a possible D gene (6 bases). This CDR3 is built from 15 residues. Germline V gives CDR1 SGHTA, CDR2 FQGNSA. Deletions cut 2 bases from V and 5 bases from J, with 12 bases between. Supplemented by reference TRBV7-2 and TRBJ1-4, the full variable domain reads GAGVSQSPSNKVTEKGKDVELRCDPISGHTALYWYRQSLGQGLEFLIYFQGNSAPDKSGLPSDRFSAERTGGSVSTLTIQRTQQEDSAVYLCASSLQGSTNEKLFFGSGTQLSVL.

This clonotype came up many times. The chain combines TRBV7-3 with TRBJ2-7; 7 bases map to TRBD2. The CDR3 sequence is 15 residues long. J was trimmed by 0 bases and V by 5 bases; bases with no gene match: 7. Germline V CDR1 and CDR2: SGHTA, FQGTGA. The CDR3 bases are TGTGCCAGCAGCCCAGGTTCGGGGGGCTCCTACGAGCAGTACTTC. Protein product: CASSPGSGGSYEQYF.

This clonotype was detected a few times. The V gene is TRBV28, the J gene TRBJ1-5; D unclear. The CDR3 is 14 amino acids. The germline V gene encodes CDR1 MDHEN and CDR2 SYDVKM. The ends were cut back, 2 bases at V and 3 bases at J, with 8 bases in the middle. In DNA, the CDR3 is TGTGCCAGCAGTTTAAGGACCATCAATCAGCCCCAGCATTTT. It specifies CASSLRTINQPQHF.

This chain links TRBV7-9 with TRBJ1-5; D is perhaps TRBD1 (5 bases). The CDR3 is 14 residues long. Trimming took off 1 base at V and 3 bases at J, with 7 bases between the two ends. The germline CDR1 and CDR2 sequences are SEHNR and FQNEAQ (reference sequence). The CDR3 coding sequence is TGTGCCAGCAGCTTAGGACAGAACAATCAGCCCCAGCATTTT. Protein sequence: CASSLGQNNQPQHF.

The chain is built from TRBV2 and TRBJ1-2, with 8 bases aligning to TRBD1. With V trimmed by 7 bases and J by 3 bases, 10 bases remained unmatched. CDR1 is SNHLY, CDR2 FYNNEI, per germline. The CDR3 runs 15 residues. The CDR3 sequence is CASNQGALSHYGYTF. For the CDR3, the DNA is TGTGCCAGCAACCAGGGGGCCCTCAGTCACTATGGCTACACCTTC. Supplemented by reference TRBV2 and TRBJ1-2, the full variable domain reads EPEVTQTPSHQVTQMGQEVILRCVPISNHLYFYWYRQILGQKVEFLVSFYNNEISEKSEIFDDQFSVERPDGSNFTLKIRSTKLEDSAMYFCASNQGALSHYGYTFGSGTRLTVV.

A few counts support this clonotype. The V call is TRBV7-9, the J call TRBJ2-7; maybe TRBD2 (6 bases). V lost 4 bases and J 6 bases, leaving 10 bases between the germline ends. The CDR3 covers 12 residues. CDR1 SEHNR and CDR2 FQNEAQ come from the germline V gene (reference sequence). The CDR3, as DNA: TGTGCCAGCAGCTCGGGGGACGGCGAGCAGTACGTC. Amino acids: CASSSGDGEQYV.

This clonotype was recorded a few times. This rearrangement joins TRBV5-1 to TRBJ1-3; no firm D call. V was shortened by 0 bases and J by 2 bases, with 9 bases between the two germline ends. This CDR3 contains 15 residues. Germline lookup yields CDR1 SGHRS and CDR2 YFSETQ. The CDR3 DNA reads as TGCGCCAGCAGCTTGGAGGGCTTGGCTGGAAACACCATATATTTT. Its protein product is CASSLEGLAGNTIYF.

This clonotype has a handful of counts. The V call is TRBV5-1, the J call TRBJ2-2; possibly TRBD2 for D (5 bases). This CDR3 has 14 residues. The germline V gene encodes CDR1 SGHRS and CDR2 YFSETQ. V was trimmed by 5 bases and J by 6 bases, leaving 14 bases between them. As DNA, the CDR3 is TGCGCCAGCAGGGCGAGTCTAGCACCCGGGGAGCTGTTTTTT. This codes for CASRASLAPGELFF. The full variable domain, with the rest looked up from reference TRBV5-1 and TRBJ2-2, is KAGVTQTPRYLIKTRGQQVTLSCSPISGHRSVSWYQQTPGQGLQFLFEYFSETQRNKGNFPGRFSGRQFSNSRSEMNVSTLELGDSALYLCASRASLAPGELFFGEGSRLTVL.

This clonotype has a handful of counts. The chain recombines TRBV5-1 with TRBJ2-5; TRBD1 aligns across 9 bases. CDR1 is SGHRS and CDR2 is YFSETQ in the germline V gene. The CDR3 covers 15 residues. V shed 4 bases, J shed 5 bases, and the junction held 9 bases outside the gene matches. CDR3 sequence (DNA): TGCGCCAGCAGCGATGGGACAGGGAGACAGGAGACCCAGTACTTC. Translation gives CASSDGTGRQETQYF.

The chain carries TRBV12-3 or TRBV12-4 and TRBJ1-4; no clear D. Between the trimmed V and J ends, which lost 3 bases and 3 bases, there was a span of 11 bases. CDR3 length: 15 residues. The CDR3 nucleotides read TGTGCCAGCAGTTTTGGGGAATCACCTAATGAAAAACTGTTTTTT. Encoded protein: CASSFGESPNEKLFF.

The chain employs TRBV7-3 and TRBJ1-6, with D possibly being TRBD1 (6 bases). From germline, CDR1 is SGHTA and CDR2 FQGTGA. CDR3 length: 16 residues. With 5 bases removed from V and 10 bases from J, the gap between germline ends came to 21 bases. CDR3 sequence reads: CASSARGGALGSPLHF. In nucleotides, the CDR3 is TGTGCCAGCAGCGCCCGGGGGGGGGCTCTGGGCTCACCCCTCCACTTT.

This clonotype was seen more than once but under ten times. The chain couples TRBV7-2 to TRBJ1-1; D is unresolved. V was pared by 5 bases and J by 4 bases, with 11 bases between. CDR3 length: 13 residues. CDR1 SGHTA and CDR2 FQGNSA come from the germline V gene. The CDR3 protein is CASSLQESTEAFF. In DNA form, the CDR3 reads TGTGCCAGCAGCCTTCAGGAAAGCACTGAAGCTTTCTTT. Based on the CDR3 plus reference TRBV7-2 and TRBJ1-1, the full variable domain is GAGVSQSPSNKVTEKGKDVELRCDPISGHTALYWYRQSLGQGLEFLIYFQGNSAPDKSGLPSDRFSAERTGGSVSTLTIQRTQQEDSAVYLCASSLQESTEAFFGQGTRLTVV.

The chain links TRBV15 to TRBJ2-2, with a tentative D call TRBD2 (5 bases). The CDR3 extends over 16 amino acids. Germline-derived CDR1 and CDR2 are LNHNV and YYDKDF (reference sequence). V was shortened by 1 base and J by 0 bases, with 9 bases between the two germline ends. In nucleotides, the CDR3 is TGTGCCACCAGCAGAGCATTAGCGACGAACACCGGGGAGCTGTTTTTT. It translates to CATSRALATNTGELFF.

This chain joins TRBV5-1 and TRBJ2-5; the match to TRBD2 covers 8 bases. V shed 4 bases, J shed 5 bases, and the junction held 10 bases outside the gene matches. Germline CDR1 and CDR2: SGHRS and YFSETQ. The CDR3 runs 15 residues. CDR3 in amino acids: CASSVAGTRDETQYF. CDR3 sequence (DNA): TGCGCCAGCAGCGTAGCGGGGACTAGAGACGAGACCCAGTACTTC.

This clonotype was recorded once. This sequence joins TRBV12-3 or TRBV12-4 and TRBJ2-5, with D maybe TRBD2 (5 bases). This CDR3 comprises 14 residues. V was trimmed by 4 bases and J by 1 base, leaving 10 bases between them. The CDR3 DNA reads TGTGCCAGCAGTTCCGGGGTGGTCCAAGAGACCCAGTACTTC. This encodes CASSSGVVQETQYF.

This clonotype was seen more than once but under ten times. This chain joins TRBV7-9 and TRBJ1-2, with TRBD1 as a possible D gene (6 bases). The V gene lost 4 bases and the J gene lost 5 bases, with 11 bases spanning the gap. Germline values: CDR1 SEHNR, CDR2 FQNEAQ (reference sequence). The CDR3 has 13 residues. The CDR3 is CASSSAGVYGYTF. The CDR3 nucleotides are TGTGCCAGCAGCTCGGCAGGGGTGTATGGCTACACCTTC.

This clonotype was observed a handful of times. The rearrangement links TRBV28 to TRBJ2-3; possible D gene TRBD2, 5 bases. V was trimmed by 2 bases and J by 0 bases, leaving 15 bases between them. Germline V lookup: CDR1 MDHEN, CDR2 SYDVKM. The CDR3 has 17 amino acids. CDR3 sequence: CASSLAISGVSTDTQYF. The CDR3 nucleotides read TGTGCCAGCAGTTTAGCCATATCCGGGGTGAGCACAGATACGCAGTATTTT.

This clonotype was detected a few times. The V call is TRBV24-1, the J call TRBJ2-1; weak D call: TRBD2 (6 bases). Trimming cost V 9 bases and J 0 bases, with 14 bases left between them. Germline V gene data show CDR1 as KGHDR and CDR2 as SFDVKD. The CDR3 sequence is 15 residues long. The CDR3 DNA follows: TGTGCCACCCAAGCGGCGGGGAACTCCTACAATGAGCAGTTCTTC. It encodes CATQAAGNSYNEQFF.

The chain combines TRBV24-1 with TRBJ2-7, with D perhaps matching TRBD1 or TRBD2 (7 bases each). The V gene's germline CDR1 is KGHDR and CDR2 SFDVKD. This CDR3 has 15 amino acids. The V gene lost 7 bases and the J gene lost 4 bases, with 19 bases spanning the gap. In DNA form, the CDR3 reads TGTGCCACCAGGAGACAGGGTACCGGGAGGTACGAGCAGTACTTC. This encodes CATRRQGTGRYEQYF.

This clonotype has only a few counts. DNA for the CDR3: TGTGCCAGCACTGGCCCGAGCTCCTACGAGCAGTACGTC. As protein: CASTGPSSYEQYV. The V call is TRBV7-3, the J call TRBJ2-7; no reliable D call. CDR3 size: 13 residues. CDR1 SGHTA and CDR2 FQGTGA come from the germline V gene. The V end was cut by 7 bases, the J end by 0 bases, with 10 bases between.

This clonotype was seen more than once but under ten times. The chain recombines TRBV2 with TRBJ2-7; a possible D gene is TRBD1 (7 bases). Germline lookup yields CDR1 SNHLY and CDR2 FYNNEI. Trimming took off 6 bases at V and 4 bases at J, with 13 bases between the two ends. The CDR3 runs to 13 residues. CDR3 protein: CASRRDSLYEQYF. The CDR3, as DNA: TGTGCCAGCAGGCGGGACAGCCTTTACGAGCAGTACTTC.

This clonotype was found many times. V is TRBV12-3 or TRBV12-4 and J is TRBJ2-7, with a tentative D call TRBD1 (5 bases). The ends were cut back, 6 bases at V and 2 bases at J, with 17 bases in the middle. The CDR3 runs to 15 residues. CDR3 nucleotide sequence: TGTGCCAGCAGATTCGGCAGGGTAAGCCCCTACGAGCAGTACGTC. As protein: CASRFGRVSPYEQYV.

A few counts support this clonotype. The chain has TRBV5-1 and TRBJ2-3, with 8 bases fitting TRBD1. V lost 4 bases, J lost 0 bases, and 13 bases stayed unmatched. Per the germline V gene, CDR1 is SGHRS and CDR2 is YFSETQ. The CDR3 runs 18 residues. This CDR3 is CASSMGPSGTGSTDTQYF. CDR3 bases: TGCGCCAGCAGCATGGGTCCTTCCGGGACAGGTAGCACAGATACGCAGTATTTT.

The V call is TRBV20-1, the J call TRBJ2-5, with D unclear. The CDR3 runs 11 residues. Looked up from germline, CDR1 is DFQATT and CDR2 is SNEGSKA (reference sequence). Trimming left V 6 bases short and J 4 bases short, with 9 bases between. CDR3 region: CSAQYRETQYF. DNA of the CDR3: TGCAGTGCACAATATAGAGAGACCCAGTACTTC.

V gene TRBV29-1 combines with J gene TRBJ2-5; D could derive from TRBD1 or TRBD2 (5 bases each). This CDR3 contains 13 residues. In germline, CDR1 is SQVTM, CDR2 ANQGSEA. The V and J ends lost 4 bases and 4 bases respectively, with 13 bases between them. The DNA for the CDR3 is TGCAGCGTTGCAGGGACCAGAAGAGAGACCCAGTACTTC. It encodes CSVAGTRRETQYF.